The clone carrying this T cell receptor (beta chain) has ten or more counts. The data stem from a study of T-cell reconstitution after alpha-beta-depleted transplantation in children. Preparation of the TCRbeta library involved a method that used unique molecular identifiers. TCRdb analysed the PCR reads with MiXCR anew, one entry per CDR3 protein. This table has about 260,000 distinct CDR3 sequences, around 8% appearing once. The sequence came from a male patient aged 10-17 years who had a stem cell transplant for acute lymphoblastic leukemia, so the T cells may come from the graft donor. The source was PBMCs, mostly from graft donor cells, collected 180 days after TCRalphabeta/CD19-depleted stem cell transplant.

CDR3 sequence: CASSPNGGGNEKLFF. The CDR3 nucleotides are TGTGCCAGCAGCCCCAACGGGGGGGGTAATGAAAAACTGTTTTTT. V is TRBV11-2 and J is TRBJ1-4, with D possibly TRBD1 on 5 matching bases. CDR3 length: 15 residues. V was clipped by 5 bases and J by 4 bases, with 14 bases between them. In germline, CDR1 is SGHAT, CDR2 FQNNGV.